These 9 T cell receptor beta chains were sequenced from one sample in a study of early T cells in non-severe SARS-CoV-2 infection. TCRdb passed the 5' RACE reads through MiXCR, listing each CDR3 protein once. The data contain 25,000 to 30,000 distinct CDR3 sequences, 5% to 7% of them seen just once; the ten biggest clones take up about 0.85%. The specimen was whole blood. These receptors all come from an adult who was a healthcare worker with PCR-confirmed SARS-CoV-2 infection or an uninfected control (not recorded which).

This clonotype has at least ten counts. The chain uses TRBV7-2 and TRBJ2-7; 7 positions match TRBD1. CDR3 length equals 14 residues. After removal of 5 bases from V and 2 bases from J, the junction contained 6 bases not matched to a gene. Germline CDR1 reads SGHTA; CDR2 reads FQGNSA. CDR3 DNA: TGTGCCAGCAGCGCCCGACAGGGCACCTACGAGCAGTACTTC. Its protein is CASSARQGTYEQYF.

The rearrangement links TRBV3-1 to TRBJ2-7, with D perhaps TRBD2 (5 bases). The germline gives CDR1 LGHDT, CDR2 YNNKEL (reference sequence). V lost 2 bases, J lost 2 bases, and 10 bases lay in between. The CDR3 runs to 14 residues. The CDR3 loop reads CASSQTSGAYEQYF. Here the CDR3 DNA reads TGTGCCAGCAGCCAAACAAGCGGCGCCTACGAGCAGTACTTC.

On this clonotype itself: A much larger clone lies one base from this, so it may be a read error. J is TRBJ2-1 and V is TRBV9, with D unclear. V lost 0 bases, J lost 7 bases, and 11 bases lay in between. CDR3 length: 14 amino acids. Germline CDR1 SGDLS, CDR2 YYNGEE. The CDR3 region is CASSVELWGNEQFF. CDR3 nucleotide sequence: TGTGCCAGCAGCGTAGAGTTGTGGGGAAATGAGCAGTTCTTC. The full variable domain, with the rest looked up from reference TRBV9 and TRBJ2-1, is DSGVTQTPKHLITATGQRVTLRCSPRSGDLSVYWYQQSLDQGLQFLIQYYNGEERAKGNILERFSAQQFPDLHSELNLSSLELGDSALYFCASSVELWGNEQFFGPGTRLTVL.

This clonotype was recorded many times. The genes are TRBV7-8 and TRBJ2-1; 10 nucleotides align to TRBD2. The CDR3 totals 18 residues. J was trimmed by 8 bases and V by 0 bases; bases with no gene match: 13. CDR1 and CDR2 from the germline V gene are SGHVS and FQNEAQ. CDR3 residues: CASSLAPLGLASVDEQFF. The CDR3 bases are TGTGCCAGCAGCTTAGCCCCCCTGGGACTAGCGTCGGTTGATGAGCAGTTCTTC.

This clonotype was seen repeatedly, ten times or more. The V call is TRBV28, the J call TRBJ2-7; 13 bases are a match to TRBD2. Germline loops: CDR1 MDHEN, CDR2 SYDVKM. The CDR3 runs to 15 residues. V shed 6 bases, J shed 4 bases, and the junction held 6 bases outside the gene matches. As DNA, the CDR3 is TGTGCCAGCAGAATCGGACTAGCGGGAGTGTACGAGCAGTACTTC. Residues: CASRIGLAGVYEQYF.

This clonotype was seen ten or more times. Germline is not matched at one junction end, which may reflect a read error. CDR3 nucleotides: TGTGCCAGCAGTTTTGGCGTGAATTCACCCCTCCATTTT. This gives the protein CASSFGVNSPLHF. The chain employs TRBV27 and TRBJ1-6; D not resolved. Germline V gene data show CDR1 as MNHEY and CDR2 as SMNVEV (reference sequence). The CDR3 runs 13 residues.

In its sample, this clonotype was seen a few times. V is TRBV11-2 and J is TRBJ2-1; D is unresolved. The CDR3 runs to 15 residues. The V and J ends lost 3 bases and 2 bases respectively, with 11 bases between them. Germline V gene data show CDR1 as SGHAT and CDR2 as FQNNGV. The CDR3 DNA reads as TGTGCCAGCAGCTTTAGCCGGGCACCCTACAATGAGCAGTTCTTC. It translates to CASSFSRAPYNEQFF.

This clonotype has only a few counts. V and J are TRBV11-2 and TRBJ2-3; either TRBD1 or TRBD2 may supply D (5 bases each). Germline CDR1 and CDR2: SGHAT and FQNNGV. The CDR3 contains 14 residues. The V end was cut by 1 base, the J end by 1 base, with 6 bases between. The CDR3 bases are TGTGCCAGCAGCTTAGTGGGGGGCACAGATACGCAGTATTTT. Protein sequence: CASSLVGGTDTQYF.

This clonotype was picked up many times. This rearrangement joins TRBV24-1 to TRBJ2-7; TRBD1 agrees at 9 bases. The CDR3 runs 13 residues. V was clipped by 9 bases and J by 3 bases; unmatched bases: 5. The germline gives CDR1 KGHDR, CDR2 SFDVKD. DNA for the CDR3: TGTGCCACCCCACAGGGGGCCTACTACGAGCAGTACTTC. Translating it yields CATPQGAYYEQYF.